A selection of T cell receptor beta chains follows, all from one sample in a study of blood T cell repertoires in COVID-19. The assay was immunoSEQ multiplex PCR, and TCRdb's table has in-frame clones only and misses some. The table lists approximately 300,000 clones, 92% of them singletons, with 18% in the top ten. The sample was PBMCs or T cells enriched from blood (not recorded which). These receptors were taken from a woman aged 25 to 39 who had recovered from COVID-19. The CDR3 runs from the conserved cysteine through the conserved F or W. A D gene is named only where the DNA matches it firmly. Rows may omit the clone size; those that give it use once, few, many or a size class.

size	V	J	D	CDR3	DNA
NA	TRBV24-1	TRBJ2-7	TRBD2	CATSEAPSGGAKSSYEQYF	TGTGCCACCAGTGAGGCCCCGAGCGGGGGAGCGAAGAGCTCCTACGAGCAGTACTTC
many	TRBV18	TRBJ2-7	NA	CASSPRGRAEEQYF	TGTGCCAGCTCACCTAGGGGGAGGGCCGAAGAGCAGTACTTC
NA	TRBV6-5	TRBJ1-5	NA	CASSYSTGQPQHF	TGTGCCAGCAGTTACTCAACAGGTCAGCCCCAGCATTTT
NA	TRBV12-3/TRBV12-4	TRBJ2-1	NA	CASSLAGVREQFF	TGTGCCAGCAGTTTAGCGGGAGTACGTGAGCAGTTCTTC
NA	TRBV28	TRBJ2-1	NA	CASTPNDGAGPYNEQFF	TGTGCCAGCACCCCAAACGATGGGGCAGGGCCCTACAATGAGCAGTTCTTC
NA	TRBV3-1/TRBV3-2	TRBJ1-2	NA	CASSQVRGPGGYTF	TGTGCCAGCAGCCAAGTAAGGGGTCCCGGGGGCTACACCTTC
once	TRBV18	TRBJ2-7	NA	CASSPAEVLGEQYF	TGTGCCAGCTCACCAGCGGAGGTCTTGGGGGAGCAGTACTTC
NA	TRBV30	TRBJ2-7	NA	CAWEDSEQYF	TGTGCCTGGGAAGACAGCGAGCAGTACTTC
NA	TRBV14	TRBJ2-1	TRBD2	CASRQTSANDNEQFF	TGTGCCAGCAGGCAGACTAGCGCCAACGACAATGAGCAGTTCTTC
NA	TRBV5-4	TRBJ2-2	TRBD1	CASSSPQGDNTGELFF	TGTGCCAGCAGCTCCCCGCAGGGGGATAACACCGGGGAGCTGTTTTTT
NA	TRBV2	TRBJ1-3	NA	CASSESAGVGNTIYF	TGTGCCAGCAGTGAATCGGCAGGGGTTGGAAACACCATATATTTT
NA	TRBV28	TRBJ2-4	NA	CASSPGTYIQYF	TGTGCCAGCAGTCCTGGGACATACATTCAGTACTTC
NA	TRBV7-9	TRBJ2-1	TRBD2	CASSLAPGGTRNEQFF	TGTGCCAGCAGCTTAGCACCGGGAGGGACTAGGAATGAGCAGTTCTTC
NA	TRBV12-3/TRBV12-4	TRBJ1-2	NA	CASSLLVNYGYTF	TGTGCCAGCAGTTTACTCGTTAACTATGGCTACACCTTC
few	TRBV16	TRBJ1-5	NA	CASSQGGNQPQHF	TGTGCCAGCAGCCAAGGAGGTAATCAGCCCCAGCATTTT
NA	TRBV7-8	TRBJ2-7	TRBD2	CASSVTSGRAFQAYEQYF	TGTGCCAGCAGCGTGACTAGCGGGAGGGCCTTCCAGGCCTACGAGCAGTACTTC